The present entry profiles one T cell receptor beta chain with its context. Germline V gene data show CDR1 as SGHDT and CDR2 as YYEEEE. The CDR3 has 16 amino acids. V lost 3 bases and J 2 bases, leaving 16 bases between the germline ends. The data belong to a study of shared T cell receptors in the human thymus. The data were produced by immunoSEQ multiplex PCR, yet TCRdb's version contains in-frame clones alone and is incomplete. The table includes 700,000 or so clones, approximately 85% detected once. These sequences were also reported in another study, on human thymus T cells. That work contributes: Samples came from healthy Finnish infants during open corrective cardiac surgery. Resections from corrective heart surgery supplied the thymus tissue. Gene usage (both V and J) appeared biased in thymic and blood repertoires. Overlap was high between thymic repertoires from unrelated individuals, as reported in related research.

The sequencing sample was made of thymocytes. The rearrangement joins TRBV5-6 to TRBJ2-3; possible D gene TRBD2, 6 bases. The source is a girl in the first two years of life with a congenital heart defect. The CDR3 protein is CASSCNGRGSTDTQYF. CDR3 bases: TGTGCCAGCAGCTGTAACGGACGGGGGTCCACAGATACGCAGTATTTT.